This passage covers 26 T cell receptor beta chains from one sample sequenced in a study of blood T cell repertoires in COVID-19. The table came from immunoSEQ multiplex PCR; TCRdb's copy has only in-frame clones and leaves some out. The sample consists of around 250,000 clones, approximately 85% of them appearing once. The sequencing input was PBMCs or T cells enriched from blood (not recorded which). The receptors were gathered from a woman between 50 and 59 years old with acute COVID-19.

J is TRBJ1-2 and V is TRBV10-2, with 11 bases lining up with TRBD1. The CDR3 length is 14 residues. Per the germline V gene, CDR1 is WSHSY and CDR2 is SAAADI. Trimming at V came to 4 bases and at J to 8 bases, leaving 6 bases not matched to a gene. CDR3 amino acids: CASSASGQGVGYTF. In DNA, the CDR3 is TGCGCCAGCAGTGCCTCGGGACAGGGGGTAGGCTACACCTTC.

The J gene is TRBJ2-5, the V gene TRBV6-1; D uncertain. This CDR3 region has 14 residues. V was cut by 0 bases and J by 5 bases, with 10 bases left in between. Per the germline V gene, CDR1 is MNHNS and CDR2 is SASEGT. CDR3 sequence: CASSEAHGWETQYF. CDR3 nucleotides: TGTGCCAGCAGTGAAGCGCACGGGTGGGAGACCCAGTACTTC.

This sequence joins TRBV7-2 and TRBJ1-1; 8 nucleotides agree with TRBD1. Germline V lookup: CDR1 SGHTA, CDR2 FQGNSA. The CDR3 is made up of 14 amino acids. The CDR3 reads CLKRRRGLGTEAFF. As DNA, the CDR3 is TGTCTTAAGAGGCGCAGGGGGCTGGGCACTGAAGCTTTCTTT. Complete variable domain (other parts from reference TRBV7-2 and TRBJ1-1): GAGVSQSPSNKVTEKGKDVELRCDPISGHTALYWYRQSLGQGLEFLIYFQGNSAPDKSGLPSDRFSAERTGGSVSTLTIQRTQQEDSAVYLCLKRRRGLGTEAFFGQGTRLTVV.

V is TRBV29-1 and J is TRBJ2-7, with TRBD2 matching 8 bases. The CDR3 contains 13 residues. V gave up 7 bases and J gave up 1 base; unmatched junction bases: 6. Germline assignment: CDR1 SQVTM and CDR2 ANQGSEA. Written as DNA, the CDR3 is TGCAGCGCCGAAGCGGGGGTGTCCTACGAGCAGTACTTC. Residues: CSAEAGVSYEQYF.

This chain connects TRBV11-2 to TRBJ1-2; D remains unclear. Trimming pared 0 bases from V and 4 bases from J, leaving 12 bases between. This CDR3 is 15 amino acids long. The germline V gene encodes CDR1 SGHAT and CDR2 FQNNGV. In DNA form, the CDR3 reads TGTGCCAGCAGCTTAGATCAGAAGACAAGCTATGGCTACACCTTC. It yields the protein CASSLDQKTSYGYTF.

The chain joins TRBV9 to TRBJ1-1, with D unclear. The CDR3 is made up of 14 amino acids. V gave up 1 base and J gave up 1 base, with 8 bases separating them. Germline lookup yields CDR1 SGDLS and CDR2 YYNGEE. CDR3 sequence reads: CASSVTPGNTEAFF. DNA for the CDR3: TGTGCCAGCAGCGTAACCCCGGGGAACACTGAAGCTTTCTTT.

V usage is TRBV7-9 and J usage is TRBJ1-1, with a possible D match to TRBD1 (6 bases). CDR1 is SEHNR and CDR2 is FQNEAQ in the germline V gene (reference sequence). There are 14 residues in the CDR3. The germline V and J ends were trimmed by 3 bases and 7 bases, with 15 bases remaining between them. The CDR3 loop reads CASSLDSPANEAFF. As DNA, the CDR3 is TGTGCCAGCAGCTTGGACAGCCCTGCTAATGAAGCTTTCTTT.

J is TRBJ1-2 and V is TRBV6-4; D remains unclear. V was trimmed by 0 bases and J by 6 bases, leaving 11 bases between them. This CDR3 has 14 residues. Germline V gene lookup returns CDR1 MRHNA and CDR2 SNTAGT. CDR3 sequence: CASSDSGRVHGYTF. The DNA for the CDR3 is TGTGCCAGCAGTGACTCTGGCCGGGTTCATGGCTACACCTTC.

This chain joins TRBV5-4 and TRBJ1-1; a weak D match, TRBD1 (5 bases). With 4 bases removed from V and 4 bases from J, the gap between germline ends came to 17 bases. Germline values: CDR1 SGHNT, CDR2 YYREEE (reference sequence). The CDR3 has 15 amino acids. The CDR3 region is CASSPRQSASTEAFF. CDR3 in DNA: TGTGCCAGCAGCCCCCGACAGTCAGCAAGCACTGAAGCTTTCTTT.

V is TRBV3-1 (or the pseudogene TRBV3-2) and J is TRBJ1-2, with a weak D call TRBD1 (6 bases). From germline, CDR1 is LGHDT and CDR2 YNNKEL (reference sequence). The CDR3 covers 13 residues. The ends were cut back, 6 bases at V and 4 bases at J, with 12 bases in the middle. The CDR3 DNA reads as TGTGCCAGCAGGCTTACAGGGATCTATGGCTACACCTTC. It encodes CASRLTGIYGYTF.

V and J are TRBV7-9 and TRBJ1-5; tentative D call: TRBD1 (5 bases). Germline CDR1 is SEHNR and CDR2 is FQNEAQ (reference sequence). V was pared by 5 bases and J by 6 bases, with 14 bases between. This CDR3 spans 14 amino acids. CDR3 nucleotide sequence: TGTGCCAGCAGCAAGGACCAGGGCCGTCAGCCCCAGCATTTT. Translated: CASSKDQGRQPQHF. The full variable domain, its missing parts supplied by reference TRBV7-9 and TRBJ1-5, is DTGVSQNPRHKITKRGQNVTFRCDPISEHNRLYWYRQTLGQGPEFLTYFQNEAQLEKSRLLSDRFSAERPKGSFSTLEIQRTEQGDSAMYLCASSKDQGRQPQHFGDGTRLSIL.

The chain employs TRBV19 and TRBJ1-2; 7 bases map to TRBD1. V gave up 3 bases and J gave up 0 bases; unmatched junction bases: 13. Germline V lookup: CDR1 LNHDA, CDR2 SQIVND (reference sequence). CDR3 length equals 18 residues. CDR3 residues: CASSIDPPGTATNYGYTF. CDR3 sequence (DNA): TGTGCCAGTAGTATCGATCCCCCCGGGACAGCGACTAACTATGGCTACACCTTC.

This clone was observed a handful of times. This chain uses TRBV10-2 with TRBJ2-2, with 7 bases that match TRBD2. Losses at the gene ends were 6 bases for V and 7 bases for J; bases not matched to a gene: 8. There are 14 residues in the CDR3. Per germline, CDR1 WSHSY and CDR2 SAAADI. The CDR3 protein is CASSMSGAGGELFF. The DNA of the CDR3 is TGCGCCAGCAGCATGAGCGGGGCAGGCGGGGAGCTGTTTTTT.

The chain couples TRBV15 to TRBJ1-1; TRBD1 agrees at 9 bases. Germline CDR1 LNHNV, CDR2 YYDKDF (reference sequence). This CDR3 region has 15 residues. V was clipped by 4 bases and J by 3 bases; unmatched bases: 6. The CDR3 here is CATSTRTGAYTEAFF. The CDR3, as DNA: TGTGCCACCAGCACCCGGACAGGGGCCTACACTGAAGCTTTCTTT.

Only a few counts were recorded for this clone. The J gene is TRBJ2-1, the V gene TRBV30, with D possibly being TRBD1 (5 bases). V shed 0 bases and J shed 7 bases, with 16 bases lying between them. The CDR3 covers 15 residues. The V gene's germline CDR1 is GTSNPN and CDR2 SVGIG (reference sequence). This CDR3 is CAWSVTQGLRNEQFF. CDR3 DNA sequence: TGTGCCTGGAGTGTAACCCAGGGATTGAGGAATGAGCAGTTCTTC.

The rearrangement joins TRBV7-9 to TRBJ1-2, with D unclear. Germline V gene lookup returns CDR1 SEHNR and CDR2 FQNEAQ (reference sequence). The V end lost 1 base, the J end lost 8 bases, and 17 bases lay between the germline ends. The length of the CDR3 is 15 residues. CDR3: CASSLGEAREKGYTF. CDR3 DNA sequence: TGTGCCAGCAGCTTAGGGGAGGCGAGGGAGAAGGGCTACACCTTC.

About this clone: The junction departs from the called germline gene at one end, perhaps through a read error. This chain joins TRBV4-3 and TRBJ1-4; 10 nucleotides align to TRBD1. Germline V gene lookup returns CDR1 LGHNA and CDR2 YSLEER. The CDR3 is made up of 18 amino acids. The CDR3 region is CASSQGTGARVGSEKLFF. CDR3 DNA sequence: TGCGCCAGCAGTCAAGGGACAGGGGCGCGAGTAGGTAGTGAAAAACTGTTTTTT.

The chain carries TRBV30 and TRBJ2-7, with 9 bases that match TRBD1. The CDR3 is 15 amino acids. Germline assignment: CDR1 GTSNPN and CDR2 SVGIG (reference sequence). V dropped 0 bases and J dropped 3; count of bases not matched to a gene: 6. In DNA form, the CDR3 reads TGTGCCTGGAGTGTATTGGGGACAGGGATCTACGAGCAGTACTTC. Residues: CAWSVLGTGIYEQYF.

This chain uses TRBV7-9 with TRBJ1-5; 8 bases agree with TRBD1. CDR1 SEHNR and CDR2 FQNEAQ come from the germline V gene (reference sequence). V gave up 4 bases and J gave up 3 bases; unmatched junction bases: 2. CDR3 length equals 14 residues. The CDR3 loop is CASSSTGANQPQHF. As DNA, the CDR3 is TGTGCCAGCAGCTCGACAGGGGCCAATCAGCCCCAGCATTTT.

The V gene is TRBV29-1, the J gene TRBJ1-1, with D unresolved. This CDR3 contains 12 residues. V dropped 3 bases and J dropped 1 base, with 6 bases sitting between them. Per the germline V gene, CDR1 is SQVTM and CDR2 is ANQGSEA. The CDR3 is CSVDQQNTEAFF. The CDR3 coding sequence is TGCAGCGTTGACCAACAGAACACTGAAGCTTTCTTT.

A single count supports this clone. The chain couples TRBV5-4 to TRBJ2-2, with 10 bases that match TRBD1. The J segment lost 4 bases and the V segment lost 2 bases, leaving 2 bases of the junction unmatched. The CDR3 length is 15 residues. Germline V lookup: CDR1 SGHNT, CDR2 YYREEE (reference sequence). The CDR3 reads CASSLGDRGTGELFF. CDR3 DNA: TGTGCCAGCAGCTTAGGGGACAGGGGCACCGGGGAGCTGTTTTTT. The full variable domain, in which reference TRBV5-4 and TRBJ2-2 provide the parts outside the CDR3, is ETGVTQSPTHLIKTRGQQVTLRCSSQSGHNTVSWYQQALGQGPQFIFQYYREEENGRGNFPPRFSGLQFPNYSSELNVNALELDDSALYLCASSLGDRGTGELFFGEGSRLTVL.

This chain connects TRBV4-3 to TRBJ2-1; 8 bases are shared with TRBD1. Germline assignment: CDR1 LGHNA and CDR2 YSLEER. V shed 1 base, J shed 4 bases, and the junction held 0 bases outside the gene matches. The CDR3 covers 14 residues. CDR3 nucleotide sequence: TGCGCCAGCAGCCAAGGGACAGGGTACAATGAGCAGTTCTTC. Amino acids: CASSQGTGYNEQFF.

The V call is TRBV9, the J call TRBJ1-3; D is possibly TRBD1 (6 bases). The CDR3 is 16 amino acids. Germline V gene sequence: CDR1 SGDLS, CDR2 YYNGEE. With 4 bases removed from V and 1 base from J, the gap between germline ends came to 15 bases. The DNA for the CDR3 is TGTGCCAGCAGCCCTTTACAGGGAAGGTCTGGAAACACCATATATTTT. As protein: CASSPLQGRSGNTIYF.

Points on this clone: One end of the junction does not line up with germline, which may come from a read error. The chain links TRBV30 to TRBJ1-1; D may be TRBD1 (5 bases). The CDR3 length is 13 residues. The germline V gene encodes CDR1 GTSNPN and CDR2 SVGIG (reference sequence). Here the CDR3 reads CAWSQAGNAEAFF. In DNA form, the CDR3 reads TGTGCCTGGAGTCAAGCAGGGAACGCTGAAGCTTTCTTT. Supplemented by reference TRBV30 and TRBJ1-1, the full variable domain reads SQTIHQWPATLVQPVGSPLSLECTVEGTSNPNLYWYRQAAGRGLQLLFYSVGIGQISSEVPQNLSASRPQDRQFILSSKKLLLSDSGFYLCAWSQAGNAEAFFGQGTRLTVV.

The V call is TRBV10-3, the J call TRBJ2-7, with TRBD1 matching over 9 bases. CDR3 length: 14 residues. V dropped 6 bases and J dropped 6; count of bases not matched to a gene: 9. Germline V gene data show CDR1 as ENHRY and CDR2 as SYGVKD. CDR3 protein: CAISRTGVLGEQYF. CDR3 coding DNA: TGTGCCATCAGCCGGACAGGGGTCCTTGGCGAGCAGTACTTC.

This chain uses TRBV6-8 with TRBJ2-7; 13 nucleotides agree with TRBD2. With 6 bases clipped from V and 0 bases from J, the junction kept 8 bases outside the gene matches. CDR3 size: 17 residues. Germline-derived CDR1 and CDR2 are MNHGY and SAAAGT. CDR3 in DNA: TGTGCCAGCAGCGGACTAGCGGGGGCCAATAGCTCCTACGAGCAGTACTTC. It yields the protein CASSGLAGANSSYEQYF.